The rows below give T cell receptor beta chains drawn from one sample of a study of CD8 T cells in Susac syndrome. TCRdb analysed the immunoSEQ multiplex PCR reads with MiXCR anew, one entry per CDR3 protein. The table lists 90,000 to 150,000 distinct CDR3 sequences, 94% of them singletons. The source material was CD4+ T cells from PBMCs. The receptors shown here come from a human donor in good health. Each CDR3 is given with its conserved first and last residue.

V gene	J gene	CDR3 protein
TRBV3-1	TRBJ1-1	CASSQGGVGNTEAFF
TRBV3-1	TRBJ1-2	CASRDRGSNYGYTF
TRBV18	TRBJ1-4	CASSPQGGEKLFF
TRBV3-1	TRBJ1-1	CASSQLGKNTEAFF
TRBV30	TRBJ1-3	CAWNQAGGNTIYF
TRBV12-5	TRBJ2-5	CASGRDRQTQYF
TRBV6-5	TRBJ2-7	CASSYSQDFAYEQYF
TRBV7-2	TRBJ1-3	CASSSLGRDRDTIYF
TRBV7-9	TRBJ2-7	CASSPAWTDSYEQYF
TRBV6-1	TRBJ2-7	CASRPGTSGISYEQYF
TRBV6-2/TRBV6-3	TRBJ1-2	CASSYDGIYGYTF
TRBV30	TRBJ1-3	CAWSVDRNTIYF
TRBV7-3	TRBJ2-6	CASSLEGSSGANVLTF
TRBV7-9	TRBJ2-1	CASSIQGGVYNEQFF
TRBV3-1	TRBJ2-7	CASSHRVTEQYF
TRBV3-1	TRBJ2-1	CASREDNEQFF
TRBV20-1	TRBJ2-7	CSPPVSAQYF